A single count supports the clone carrying this T cell receptor (beta chain). The table came from immunoSEQ multiplex PCR; TCRdb's copy has only in-frame clones and leaves some out. The profile shows 50,000 to 70,000 clones, around 77% of them singletons. The data are from a study of blood T cell repertoires in COVID-19. With V trimmed by 1 base and J by 2 bases, 3 bases remained unmatched. The CDR3 runs to 16 residues. Germline loops: CDR1 SGHRS, CDR2 YFSETQ. The chain recombines TRBV5-1 with TRBJ2-1, with 10 bases aligning to TRBD1. The sample comprised peripheral blood. The clonotype comes from a man between 60 and 75 years old with acute or convalescent COVID-19. The CDR3 DNA follows: TGCGCCAGCAGCTTGAGGGGACAGGGGACCTACAATGAGCAGTTCTTC. Residues: CASSLRGQGTYNEQFF.